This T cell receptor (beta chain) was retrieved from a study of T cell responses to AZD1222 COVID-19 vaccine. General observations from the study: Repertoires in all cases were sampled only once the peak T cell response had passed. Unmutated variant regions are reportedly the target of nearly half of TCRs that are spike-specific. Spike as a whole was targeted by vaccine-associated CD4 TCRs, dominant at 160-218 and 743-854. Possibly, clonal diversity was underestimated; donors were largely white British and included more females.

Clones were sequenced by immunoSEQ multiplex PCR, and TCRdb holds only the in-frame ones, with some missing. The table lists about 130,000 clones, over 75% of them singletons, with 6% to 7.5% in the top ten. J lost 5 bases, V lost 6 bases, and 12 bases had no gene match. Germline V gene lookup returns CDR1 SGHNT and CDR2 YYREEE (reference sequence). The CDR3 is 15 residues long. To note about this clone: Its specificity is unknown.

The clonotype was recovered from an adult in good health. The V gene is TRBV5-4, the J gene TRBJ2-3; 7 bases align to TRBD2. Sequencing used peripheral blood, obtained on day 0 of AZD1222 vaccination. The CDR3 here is CASIQAGKGGDTQYF. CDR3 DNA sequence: TGTGCCAGCATCCAAGCGGGGAAAGGAGGAGATACGCAGTATTTT.